Listed here are 9 T cell receptor beta chains from one sample, sequenced in a study of shared clonotypes between healthy human individuals. The method was immunoSEQ multiplex PCR; TCRdb's version includes in-frame clones alone and lacks a portion of them. In the table there are 1 million to 1.2 million clones, approximately 80% of which are singletons. The sample consisted of memory CD4+ T cells from PBMCs. Subset noted: CD45RA-negative fraction. The receptors here all came from a man aged 18 to 35 in good health. Some clones in this sample may be carry-over from other donors' samples.

V is TRBV19 and J is TRBJ1-2, with D possibly being TRBD1 (6 bases). Germline-derived CDR1 and CDR2 are LNHDA and SQIVND (reference sequence). The CDR3 length is 13 residues. Trimming cost V 3 bases and J 7 bases, with 12 bases left between them. The CDR3 protein is CASSIRGAGGYTF. The CDR3 coding sequence is TGTGCCAGTAGTATCCGGGGGGCAGGTGGCTACACCTTC.

The J gene is TRBJ1-4, the V gene TRBV5-1, with D possibly matching TRBD1 (5 bases). The germline gives CDR1 SGHRS, CDR2 YFSETQ. Trimming took off 0 bases at V and 5 bases at J, with 8 bases between the two ends. This CDR3 contains 14 residues. In DNA form, the CDR3 reads TGCGCCAGCAGCTTGGCACAGGAGAATGAAAAACTGTTTTTT. Translating it yields CASSLAQENEKLFF.

The rearrangement uses TRBV10-3 and TRBJ2-3; a weak D match, TRBD2 (6 bases). The CDR3 has 16 residues. The germline V and J ends were trimmed by 10 bases and 0 bases, with 20 bases remaining between them. Germline V gene lookup returns CDR1 ENHRY and CDR2 SYGVKD. Here the CDR3 DNA reads TGTGCCACCAGGCGGGGTTCCGGGAAGAGCACAGATACGCAGTATTTT. Its translation is CATRRGSGKSTDTQYF.

V is TRBV4-2 and J is TRBJ2-7, with D perhaps being TRBD1 or TRBD2 (6 bases each). The V gene lost 1 base and the J gene lost 6 bases, with 31 bases spanning the gap. Germline-derived CDR1 and CDR2 are LGHNA and YNFKEQ. The CDR3 has 20 residues. Here the CDR3 DNA reads TGTGCCAGCAGCCAAGTTGGGGGCGCGGGGCCACTTGATCCTTCGTTCGAGCAGTACTTC. Protein sequence: CASSQVGGAGPLDPSFEQYF.

This chain joins TRBV11-2 and TRBJ2-1, with 8 bases aligning to TRBD2. J gave up 0 bases and V 5 bases, and 6 bases lay outside the gene matches. Germline assignment: CDR1 SGHAT and CDR2 FQNNGV. There are 16 residues in the CDR3. Here the CDR3 reads CASSPLLAGSYNEQFF. The DNA of the CDR3 is TGTGCCAGCAGCCCGCTTCTAGCGGGCTCCTACAATGAGCAGTTCTTC.

This clone was found once. This chain connects TRBV5-6 to TRBJ1-2, with D perhaps matching TRBD1 (5 bases). The CDR3 loop spans 14 amino acids. Germline V CDR1 and CDR2: SGHDT, YYEEEE. Trimming pared 3 bases from V and 1 base from J, leaving 10 bases between. CDR3 residues: CASSSSTDNYGYTF. DNA for the CDR3: TGTGCCAGCAGCTCCTCGACAGATAACTATGGCTACACCTTC.

The sample holds one count of this clone. CDR3 loop: CASSLGEGSLTYEQYF. CDR3 DNA: TGTGCCAGCAGCTTAGGAGAGGGGAGTTTGACCTACGAGCAGTACTTC. This sequence joins TRBV7-8 and TRBJ2-7; the D gene could be TRBD1 or TRBD2 (5 bases each). CDR1 is SGHVS and CDR2 is FQNEAQ in the germline V gene. Trimming shortened V by 1 base and J by 2 bases, and 15 bases separated the two germline ends. CDR3 length: 16 residues.

V gene TRBV2 combines with J gene TRBJ1-4; the D is unclear. Deletions cut 4 bases from V and 0 bases from J, with 15 bases between. The CDR3 contains 17 residues. Per germline, CDR1 SNHLY and CDR2 FYNNEI. DNA of the CDR3: TGTGCCAGCAGTGGCCGCGGCGGAGGTTCAACTAATGAAAAACTGTTTTTT. The encoded protein is CASSGRGGGSTNEKLFF.

This rearrangement joins TRBV7-2 to TRBJ1-3; 9 bases agree with TRBD1. Germline assignment: CDR1 SGHTA and CDR2 FQGNSA. With V trimmed by 5 bases and J by 2 bases, 4 bases remained unmatched. The CDR3 contains 15 residues. The CDR3 coding sequence is TGTGCCAGCAGCACCCGGACAGGGGCTGGAAACACCATATATTTT. Amino acids: CASSTRTGAGNTIYF. The whole variable domain, remainder taken from reference TRBV7-2 and TRBJ1-3, is GAGVSQSPSNKVTEKGKDVELRCDPISGHTALYWYRQSLGQGLEFLIYFQGNSAPDKSGLPSDRFSAERTGGSVSTLTIQRTQQEDSAVYLCASSTRTGAGNTIYFGEGSWLTVV.